The sequence of this T cell receptor beta chain was determined in a study of cytomegalovirus exposure and HLA in healthy donors. Study-wide findings and caveats: In a later analysis, HLA-associated TCR beta chains were more clonally expanded than equally common others. As a later analysis revealed, most CMV-associated TCR beta chains appeared HLA-restricted.

Donors were nominally healthy when sampled, though unrecorded immune exposures were likely. Both 60 Vbeta primers and 13 Jbeta primers went into the PCR. Sequencing used immunoSEQ multiplex PCR; TCRdb keeps in-frame clones, though not all of them. This table holds 200,000 or so clones, 70% to 90% found once. CDR3 size: 14 residues. V was trimmed by 2 bases and J by 0 bases, leaving 8 bases between them. Germline V gene data show CDR1 as SGHRS and CDR2 as YFSETQ. To note about this clone: The antigen is not known.

This chain links TRBV5-1 with TRBJ1-1; perhaps TRBD1 as D (5 bases). The sample consisted of PBMCs. This TCR derives from a young woman in good health and CMV-seropositive. In nucleotides, the CDR3 is TGCGCCAGCAGCTTCCGACAGATGAACACTGAAGCTTTCTTT. Protein sequence: CASSFRQMNTEAFF.